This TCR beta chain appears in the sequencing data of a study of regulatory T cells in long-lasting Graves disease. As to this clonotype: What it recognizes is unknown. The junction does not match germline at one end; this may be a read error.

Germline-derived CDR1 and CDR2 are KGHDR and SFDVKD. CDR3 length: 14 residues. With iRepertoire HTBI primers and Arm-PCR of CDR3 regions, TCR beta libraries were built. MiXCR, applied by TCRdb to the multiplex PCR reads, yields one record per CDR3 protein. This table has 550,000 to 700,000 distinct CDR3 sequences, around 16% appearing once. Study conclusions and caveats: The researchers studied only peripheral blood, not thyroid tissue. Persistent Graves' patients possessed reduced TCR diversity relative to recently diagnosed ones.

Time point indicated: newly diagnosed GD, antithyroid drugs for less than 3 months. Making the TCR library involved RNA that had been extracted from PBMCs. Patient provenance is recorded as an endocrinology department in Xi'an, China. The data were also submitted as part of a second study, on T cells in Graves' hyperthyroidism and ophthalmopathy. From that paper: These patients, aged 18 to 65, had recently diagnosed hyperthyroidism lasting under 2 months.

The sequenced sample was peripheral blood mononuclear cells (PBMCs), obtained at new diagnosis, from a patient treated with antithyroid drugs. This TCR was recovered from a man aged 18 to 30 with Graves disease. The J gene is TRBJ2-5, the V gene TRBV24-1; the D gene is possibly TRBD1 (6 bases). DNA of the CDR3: TGTGCCACCAGTGATTATAGGACGCAGGGGACCCAGCACTTC. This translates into CATSDYRTQGTQHF.